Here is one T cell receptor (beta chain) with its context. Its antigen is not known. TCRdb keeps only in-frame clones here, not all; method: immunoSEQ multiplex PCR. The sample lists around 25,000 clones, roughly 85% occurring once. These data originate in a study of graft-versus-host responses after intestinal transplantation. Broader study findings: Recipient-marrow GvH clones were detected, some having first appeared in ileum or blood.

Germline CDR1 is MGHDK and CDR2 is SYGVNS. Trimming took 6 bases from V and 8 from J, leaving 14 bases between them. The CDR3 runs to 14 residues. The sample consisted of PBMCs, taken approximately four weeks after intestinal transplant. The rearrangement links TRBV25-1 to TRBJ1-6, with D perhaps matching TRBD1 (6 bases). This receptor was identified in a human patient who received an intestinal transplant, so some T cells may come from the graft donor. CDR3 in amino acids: CASRGTGTHSPLHF. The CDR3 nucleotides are TGTGCCAGCAGGGGAACAGGGACTCATTCACCCCTCCACTTT.